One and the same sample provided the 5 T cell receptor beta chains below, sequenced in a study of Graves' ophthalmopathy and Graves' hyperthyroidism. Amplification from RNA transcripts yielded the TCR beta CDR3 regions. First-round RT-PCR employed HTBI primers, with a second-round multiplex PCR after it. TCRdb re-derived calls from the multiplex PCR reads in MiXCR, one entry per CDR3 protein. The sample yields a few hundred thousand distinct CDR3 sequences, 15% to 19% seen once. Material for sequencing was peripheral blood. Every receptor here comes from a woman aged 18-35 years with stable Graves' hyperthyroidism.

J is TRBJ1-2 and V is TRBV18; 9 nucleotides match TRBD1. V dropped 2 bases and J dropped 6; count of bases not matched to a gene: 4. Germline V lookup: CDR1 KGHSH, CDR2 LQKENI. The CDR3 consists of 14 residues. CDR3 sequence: CASSPGTGMDGYTF. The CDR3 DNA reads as TGTGCCAGCTCACCAGGGACAGGGATGGATGGCTACACCTTC.

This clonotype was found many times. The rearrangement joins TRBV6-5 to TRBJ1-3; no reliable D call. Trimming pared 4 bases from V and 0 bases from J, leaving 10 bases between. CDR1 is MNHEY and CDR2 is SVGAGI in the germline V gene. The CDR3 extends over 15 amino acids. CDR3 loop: CASSSRPDSGNTIYF. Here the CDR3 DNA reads TGTGCCAGCAGTTCTCGGCCCGACTCTGGAAACACCATATATTTT.

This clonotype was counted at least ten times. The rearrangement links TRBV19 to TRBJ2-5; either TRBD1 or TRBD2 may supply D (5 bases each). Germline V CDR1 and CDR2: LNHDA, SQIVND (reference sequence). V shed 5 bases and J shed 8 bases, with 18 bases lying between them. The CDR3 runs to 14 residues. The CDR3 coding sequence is TGTGCCAGTAGTCGGGGCATGGGGCTTCAAACCCAGTACTTC. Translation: CASSRGMGLQTQYF.

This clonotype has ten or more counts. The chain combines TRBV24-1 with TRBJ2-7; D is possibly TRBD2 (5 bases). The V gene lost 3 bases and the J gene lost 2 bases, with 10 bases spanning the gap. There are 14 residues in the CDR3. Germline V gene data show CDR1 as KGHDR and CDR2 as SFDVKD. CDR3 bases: TGTGCCACCAGTGATCATGACGGGACCTACGAGCAGTACTTC. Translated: CATSDHDGTYEQYF.

The CDR3 loop is CATSEGLAGTETQYF. The CDR3 DNA reads TGTGCCACCAGTGAGGGACTAGCGGGAACAGAGACCCAGTACTTC. V is TRBV24-1 and J is TRBJ2-5, with 13 bases lining up with TRBD2. CDR1 KGHDR and CDR2 SFDVKD come from the germline V gene. With V trimmed by 4 bases and J by 4 bases, 2 bases remained unmatched. The CDR3 extends over 15 amino acids.